Below, 25 T cell receptor beta chains from the same sample are listed, as sequenced in a study of blood T cell repertoires in COVID-19. Method: immunoSEQ multiplex PCR; TCRdb's copy keeps in-frame clones and lacks some. This sample has 250,000 to 300,000 clones, with 88% found just once. Material for sequencing was peripheral blood. Source of these receptors: a woman aged 70 to 79 with COVID-19, enrolled during active disease.

This clone was detected only once. The CDR3 loop is CASSTDRGGNTIYF. DNA for the CDR3: TGTGCCAGCAGCACGGACAGGGGGGGAAACACCATATATTTT. The chain joins TRBV7-2 to TRBJ1-3; 10 nucleotides agree with TRBD1. The CDR3 is 14 amino acids. Unmatched junction bases numbered 2, after V lost 5 bases and J lost 4 bases. Germline assignment: CDR1 SGHTA and CDR2 FQGNSA.

Worth noting for this clone: The same CDR3 can be traced to other DNA sequences in this sample. This chain uses TRBV20-1 with TRBJ2-5; unclear D gene. The CDR3 extends over 12 amino acids. Trimming removed 3 bases at V and 1 base at J, with 6 bases between. The germline V gene has CDR1 DFQATT and CDR2 SNEGSKA (reference sequence). The CDR3, as DNA: TGCAGTGCTAGTCTCCTCCAAGAGACCCAGTACTTC. It codes for CSASLLQETQYF.

The chain has TRBV4-1 and TRBJ1-1, with a possible D match to TRBD1 (6 bases). The CDR3 is 18 residues long. Germline CDR1 and CDR2: MGHRA and YSYEKL. V was trimmed by 0 bases and J by 5 bases, leaving 22 bases between them. The CDR3 protein is CASSQDPGQFELGTEAFF. The CDR3 DNA sequence: TGCGCCAGCAGCCAAGATCCGGGACAATTTGAGTTGGGGACTGAAGCTTTCTTT.

The V gene is TRBV5-4, the J gene TRBJ2-7; weak D call: TRBD2 (6 bases). The germline V and J ends were trimmed by 3 bases and 1 base, with 17 bases remaining between them. Germline CDR1 reads SGHNT; CDR2 reads YYREEE (reference sequence). The CDR3 runs 16 residues. The DNA of the CDR3 is TGTGCCAGCAGCTCGGACTCCCGGGACTTATCCTACGAGCAGTACTTC. Translated: CASSSDSRDLSYEQYF.

The V and J genes are TRBV11-3 and TRBJ2-1; 8 nucleotides match TRBD1. This CDR3 is built from 16 residues. V lost 5 bases to trimming and J lost 6 bases; unmatched junction nucleotides: 12. Germline V gives CDR1 SGHNT, CDR2 YENEEA. For the CDR3, the DNA is TGTGCCAGCAGCATACAACTCGGGACAGGTCTCAATGAGCAGTTCTTC. Its protein is CASSIQLGTGLNEQFF.

The J gene is TRBJ2-7, the V gene TRBV5-5, with TRBD1 matching over 7 bases. CDR3 length: 13 residues. The J segment lost 5 bases and the V segment lost 2 bases, leaving 4 bases of the junction unmatched. Germline assignment: CDR1 SGHKS and CDR2 YYEKEE (reference sequence). The CDR3 here is CASSFLGGDEQYF. DNA for the CDR3: TGTGCCAGCAGCTTTTTAGGGGGCGACGAGCAGTACTTC. The variable domain in full, completed from reference TRBV5-5 and TRBJ2-7, reads DAGVTQSPTHLIKTRGQQVTLRCSPISGHKSVSWYQQVLGQGPQFIFQYYEKEERGRGNFPDRFSARQFPNYSSELNVNALLLGDSALYLCASSFLGGDEQYFGPGTRLTVT.

The V and J genes are TRBV11-2 and TRBJ2-7, with 7 bases aligning to TRBD1. The CDR3 runs to 14 residues. The trim removed 1 base at V and 3 bases at J, leaving 3 bases unmatched. Germline V CDR1 and CDR2: SGHAT, FQNNGV. The CDR3 DNA sequence: TGTGCCAGCAGCTTAGTCAGGGGGTACTACGAGCAGTACTTC. Its translation is CASSLVRGYYEQYF.

The genes are TRBV27 and TRBJ1-2; 8 bases map to TRBD1. After removal of 10 bases from V and 4 bases from J, the junction contained 11 bases not matched to a gene. The CDR3 consists of 14 residues. Germline loops: CDR1 MNHEY, CDR2 SMNVEV (reference sequence). CDR3 nucleotide sequence: TGTGCCACCACTACCTCAGGGGGCCGCTATGGCTACACCTTC. As protein: CATTTSGGRYGYTF.

In its sample, this clone was seen a few times. V gene TRBV10-3 combines with J gene TRBJ2-5; 12 positions agree with TRBD2. CDR1 is ENHRY, CDR2 SYGVKD, per germline. This CDR3 is built from 17 residues. J gave up 9 bases and V 2 bases, and 13 bases lay outside the gene matches. The CDR3 sequence: CAISEPAYGLAGRAQYF. The CDR3 DNA is TGTGCCATCAGTGAGCCCGCATACGGACTAGCGGGAAGGGCCCAGTACTTC.

This chain connects TRBV7-9 to TRBJ1-4; 10 positions match TRBD1. This CDR3 contains 16 residues. The V and J ends lost 2 bases and 8 bases, in that order; junction bases with no gene match: 8. Germline V gene sequence: CDR1 SEHNR, CDR2 FQNEAQ (reference sequence). The CDR3, as DNA: TGTGCCAGCAGCTTAATCCCGACAGGGGGCGGCGAAAAACTGTTTTTT. Its protein is CASSLIPTGGGEKLFF.

This chain joins TRBV5-1 and TRBJ1-2; 10 bases agree with TRBD1. The CDR3 spans 18 residues. Looked up from germline, CDR1 is SGHRS and CDR2 is YFSETQ. V lost 4 bases to trimming and J lost 8 bases; unmatched junction nucleotides: 20. CDR3 in amino acids: CASSPLSRPGTGVYGYTF. CDR3 sequence (DNA): TGCGCCAGCAGCCCCTTATCACGACCCGGGACAGGGGTTTACGGCTACACCTTC.

V gene TRBV10-3 combines with J gene TRBJ1-3; the D gene is possibly TRBD1 (6 bases). Looked up from germline, CDR1 is ENHRY and CDR2 is SYGVKD. The CDR3 covers 17 residues. V was clipped by 2 bases and J by 2 bases, with 16 bases between them. The CDR3 nucleotides are TGTGCCATCAGTGAGGGAAATCAGGACAGAGCTGGAAACACCATATATTTT. Residues: CAISEGNQDRAGNTIYF.

The table lists this clone with a few counts. This rearrangement joins TRBV6-2 or TRBV6-3 to TRBJ1-6; 7 bases match TRBD1. With 2 bases clipped from V and 10 bases from J, the junction kept 11 bases outside the gene matches. The CDR3 is 16 residues long. The germline gives CDR1 MNHEY, CDR2 SVGEGT. CDR3 sequence (DNA): TGTGCCAGCAGTTACGCCAGGGGGGCTGGAGGATCACCCCTCCACTTT. It encodes CASSYARGAGGSPLHF.

The rearrangement uses TRBV18 and TRBJ1-1; 7 positions match TRBD1. There are 14 residues in the CDR3. CDR1 KGHSH and CDR2 LQKENI come from the germline V gene. The J segment lost 2 bases and the V segment lost 6 bases, leaving 6 bases of the junction unmatched. CDR3 DNA sequence: TGTGCCAGCTCCGGACAGGCAGTCAACACTGAAGCTTTCTTT. Translated: CASSGQAVNTEAFF.

The chain joins TRBV4-2 to TRBJ2-6; TRBD1 agrees at 8 bases. CDR1 and CDR2 (germline): LGHNA, YNFKEQ. This CDR3 spans 18 amino acids. With V trimmed by 0 bases and J by 2 bases, 6 bases remained unmatched. The CDR3 loop reads CASSQDVQGAAGANVLTF. CDR3 bases: TGTGCCAGCAGCCAAGATGTCCAGGGGGCTGCTGGGGCCAACGTCCTGACTTTC.

With regard to this clone: This sample also contains other DNA sequences that code for the same CDR3. The gene calls are TRBV19 and TRBJ2-2; D possibly corresponds to TRBD1 (6 bases). CDR1 and CDR2 (germline): LNHDA, SQIVND (reference sequence). CDR3 length: 14 amino acids. The V end was cut by 6 bases, the J end by 1 base, with 9 bases between. For the CDR3, the DNA is TGTGCCAGTAGCATACAGGGGAACACCGGGGAGCTGTTTTTT. It is translated as CASSIQGNTGELFF.

This clone showed up just a few times. The rearrangement joins TRBV4-1 to TRBJ1-6; 8 bases are shared with TRBD1. Germline loops: CDR1 MGHRA, CDR2 YSYEKL. The CDR3 is 18 amino acids. Trimming at V came to 4 bases and at J to 10 bases, leaving 18 bases not matched to a gene. In nucleotides, the CDR3 is TGCGCCAGCAGCCGATTCGGACAGGGAAGAGGTGGGAGCTCACCCCTCCACTTT. Protein: CASSRFGQGRGGSSPLHF.

This chain uses TRBV5-1 with TRBJ2-1; TRBD2 matches at 8 bases. Germline V gives CDR1 SGHRS, CDR2 YFSETQ. The CDR3 runs to 14 residues. The J segment lost 0 bases and the V segment lost 6 bases, leaving 2 bases of the junction unmatched. The CDR3 bases are TGCGCCAGCAACCTAGCGGGCTCCTACAATGAGCAGTTCTTC. This sequence encodes CASNLAGSYNEQFF. Supplemented by reference TRBV5-1 and TRBJ2-1, the full variable domain reads KAGVTQTPRYLIKTRGQQVTLSCSPISGHRSVSWYQQTPGQGLQFLFEYFSETQRNKGNFPGRFSGRQFSNSRSEMNVSTLELGDSALYLCASNLAGSYNEQFFGPGTRLTVL.

This clone was found once. The CDR3 DNA is TGCAGCGTTCGGGACAGTTACAATGAGCAGTTCTTC. Its protein product is CSVRDSYNEQFF. The rearrangement joins TRBV29-1 to TRBJ2-1; 7 bases map to TRBD1. The germline gives CDR1 SQVTM, CDR2 ANQGSEA. CDR3 size: 12 residues. V shed 5 bases, J shed 4 bases, and the junction held 2 bases outside the gene matches.

This sequence joins TRBV7-2 and TRBJ2-7; 7 bases are a match to TRBD1. Unmatched junction bases numbered 11, after V lost 7 bases and J lost 2 bases. Germline CDR1 reads SGHTA; CDR2 reads FQGNSA. This CDR3 is 15 amino acids long. The CDR3 DNA reads TGTGCCAGCACCCTACACCGGACAGGTACCTACGAGCAGTACTTC. This translates into CASTLHRTGTYEQYF.

The chain links TRBV5-5 to TRBJ1-2; D ambiguous. CDR3 length equals 14 residues. Germline V CDR1 and CDR2: SGHKS, YYEKEE (reference sequence). V was clipped by 5 bases and J by 3 bases, with 14 bases between them. In nucleotides, the CDR3 is TGTGCCAGCAGTATTGAGGTACACGACTATGGCTACACCTTC. It translates to CASSIEVHDYGYTF.

A single count supports this clone. V gene TRBV18 combines with J gene TRBJ1-1; D unclear. There are 14 residues in the CDR3. Germline V CDR1 and CDR2: KGHSH, LQKENI. Trimming cost V 2 bases and J 4 bases, with 11 bases left between them. CDR3 DNA sequence: TGTGCCAGCTCACCATTAGATGAGATCACTGAAGCTTTCTTT. Translating gives CASSPLDEITEAFF.

This chain connects TRBV5-1 to TRBJ2-7, with D tentatively TRBD1 (6 bases). Between the trimmed V and J ends, which lost 0 bases and 0 bases, there was a span of 13 bases. CDR1 SGHRS and CDR2 YFSETQ come from the germline V gene. The CDR3 totals 16 residues. CDR3 region: CASSLASGVISYEQYF. CDR3 DNA sequence: TGCGCCAGCAGCTTGGCGTCAGGGGTGATCTCCTACGAGCAGTACTTC.

The chain is built from TRBV7-2 and TRBJ1-2, with no clear D. This CDR3 spans 14 amino acids. V shed 2 bases and J shed 0 bases, with 7 bases lying between them. Germline values: CDR1 SGHTA, CDR2 FQGNSA. The CDR3 sequence: CASSLKLANYGYTF. As DNA, the CDR3 is TGTGCCAGCAGCTTAAAGTTAGCTAACTATGGCTACACCTTC.

The chain uses TRBV27 and TRBJ2-5; 7 bases agree with TRBD2. V shed 3 bases and J 5 bases; nucleotides not matched to a gene: 9. The CDR3 extends over 15 amino acids. Germline loops: CDR1 MNHEY, CDR2 SMNVEV (reference sequence). The CDR3 spells CASSFMRETSETQYF. The DNA of the CDR3 is TGTGCCAGCAGTTTTATGCGGGAGACTTCCGAGACCCAGTACTTC.